The rows below give T cell receptor beta chains drawn from one sample of a study of control samples from healthy donors and cancer patients. Here immunoSEQ multiplex PCR was the method, and the copy in TCRdb shows in-frame clones only, minus some. Of some 30,000 clones listed, around 90% were seen once; the top ten hold 3.5% to 5%. Sequenced input: formalin-fixed, paraffin-embedded tissue. These receptors all come from a female donor with melanoma. CDR3s include the opening cysteine and the closing phenylalanine or tryptophan. The order of the fields is V gene, J gene, CDR3 protein.

V: TRBV2
J: TRBJ2-6
CDR3: CASRRDWANVLTF

V: TRBV27
J: TRBJ1-1
CDR3: CASTLNARVPLSF

V: TRBV6-2/TRBV6-3
J: TRBJ2-1
CDR3: CASSPGQNEQFF

V: TRBV6-2/TRBV6-3
J: TRBJ1-3
CDR3: CASSPGLGNTIYF

V: TRBV5-4
J: TRBJ1-2
CDR3: CASSLPGIGYTF

V: TRBV6-1
J: TRBJ1-1
CDR3: CASREGQGKTEAFF

V: TRBV15
J: TRBJ1-3
CDR3: CATSTTYGGTAGNTIYF

V: TRBV6-5
J: TRBJ1-2
CDR3: CASSPRQASGYTF

V: TRBV4-1
J: TRBJ1-3
CDR3: CASSQAFRTDGNTIYF

V: TRBV9
J: TRBJ2-5
CDR3: CASSVGGHQETQYF

V: TRBV4-1
J: TRBJ1-5
CDR3: CASSQEGTGGRSNQPQHF

V: TRBV5-1
J: TRBJ1-1
CDR3: CASSLVGSQNTEAFF

V: TRBV27
J: TRBJ1-1
CDR3: CASSSAQRYEAFF

V: TRBV19
J: TRBJ1-3
CDR3: CASSQGLAGNTIYF

V: TRBV12-3/TRBV12-4
J: TRBJ1-2
CDR3: CASSSNYGYTF

V: TRBV7-8
J: TRBJ1-1
CDR3: CASSLAGWQLNTEAFF

V: TRBV21-1
J: TRBJ2-5
CDR3: CASSKRGTQYF

V: TRBV5-4
J: TRBJ2-1
CDR3: CASSSAQGGLYNEQFF

V: TRBV5-1
J: TRBJ2-7
CDR3: CASSDVGTGEGEQYF

V: TRBV19
J: TRBJ2-1
CDR3: CASSPLGAGSEFF

V: TRBV18
J: TRBJ2-5
CDR3: CASSPPEAGLLETQYF

V: TRBV9
J: TRBJ2-7
CDR3: CASSVGSGSLLYEQYF

V: TRBV4-3
J: TRBJ2-1
CDR3: CASSVDRGLDEQFF

V: TRBV7-2
J: TRBJ1-2
CDR3: CASSLVYGNGYTF

V: TRBV18
J: TRBJ1-1
CDR3: CASSPKVLRNTEAFF

V: TRBV4-3
J: TRBJ1-5
CDR3: CASSQVEGQPQHF

V: TRBV11-2
J: TRBJ1-1
CDR3: CASSLVSRQGLNTEAFF

V: TRBV5-1
J: TRBJ2-3
CDR3: CASSIGTSGTDTQYF

V: TRBV7-9
J: TRBJ1-1
CDR3: CASSLGQRMNTEAFF

V: TRBV2
J: TRBJ1-5
CDR3: CASSEVGQTTLF

V: TRBV6-5
J: TRBJ1-2
CDR3: CASSYRETYGYTF

V: TRBV4-3
J: TRBJ2-1
CDR3: CASSQERLKRIGEQFF

V: TRBV2
J: TRBJ2-5
CDR3: CASSDLAGGSETQYF

V: TRBV25-1
J: TRBJ1-1
CDR3: CASSEIGVGSFMNTEAFF

V: TRBV5-4
J: TRBJ2-7
CDR3: CASKGGLAGSSYEQYF

V: TRBV7-2
J: TRBJ1-5
CDR3: CASSVGQGVYQPQHF

V: TRBV7-2
J: TRBJ2-3
CDR3: CASSLGGGITDTQYF

V: TRBV7-8
J: TRBJ1-2
CDR3: CASSLGTGGLYGYTF

V: TRBV6-6
J: TRBJ1-3
CDR3: CASSPGRVVNTIYF

V: TRBV20-1
J: TRBJ2-7
CDR3: CSASSYRDNYEQYF

V: TRBV11-2
J: TRBJ1-4
CDR3: CASSLNLNEKLFF

V: TRBV3-1/TRBV3-2
J: TRBJ1-3
CDR3: CASSQGTGSSGNTIYF

V: TRBV6-5
J: TRBJ1-6
CDR3: CASRLQVYNSPLHF

V: TRBV30
J: TRBJ2-3
CDR3: CAWSVGAIDTQYF

V: TRBV6-5
J: TRBJ2-2
CDR3: CASIKTGGNTGELFF

V: TRBV2
J: TRBJ2-3
CDR3: CASYREVATTDTQYF

V: TRBV10-3
J: TRBJ2-7
CDR3: CAIRSSSGGRDLEQYF

V: TRBV7-9
J: TRBJ1-2
CDR3: CASSRTGWHGYTF

V: TRBV20-1
J: TRBJ1-1
CDR3: CSASTRQGRTEAFF

V: TRBV5-8
J: TRBJ2-1
CDR3: CASSASFGLAGEVEQFF

V: TRBV7-8
J: TRBJ1-2
CDR3: CASRGQENYGYTF

V: TRBV7-2
J: TRBJ2-7
CDR3: CASSLVADTYEQYF

V: TRBV4-1
J: TRBJ1-2
CDR3: CARSQVPGGGRIYGYTF

V: TRBV4-2
J: TRBJ1-1
CDR3: CASSQGSALRRGDTEAFF

V: TRBV2
J: TRBJ2-1
CDR3: CASTRRALLGEQFF

V: TRBV4-1
J: TRBJ2-5
CDR3: CASSLGPSQETQYF

V: TRBV19
J: TRBJ1-2
CDR3: CASFKGPARGNYGYTF

V: TRBV9
J: TRBJ1-3
CDR3: CASSVAGTAPSGNTIYF

V: TRBV27
J: TRBJ2-3
CDR3: CAAQESKAHTQYF

V: TRBV7-2
J: TRBJ1-5
CDR3: CASSLIVRAYQPQHF